This TCR beta chain was obtained from a study of shared clonotypes between healthy human individuals. Notes on the study in general: Naive subsets typically showed greater estimated richness than memory subsets.

Germline V gives CDR1 SNHLY, CDR2 FYNNEI. Between the trimmed V and J ends, which lost 8 bases and 9 bases, there was a span of 19 bases. This CDR3 comprises 13 residues. Division of CD4+ cells produced a CD45RA+ naive subset and a CD45RA-negative memory subset. It was across several immunoSEQ plates that each subset's genomic DNA was evenly split. TCRdb's table, derived via immunoSEQ multiplex PCR, lists solely in-frame clones and lacks some. The sample includes some 1,100,000 clones, around three quarters of them seen just once. Concerning this clone itself: Its specificity is not known.

This rearrangement joins TRBV2 to TRBJ2-5, with a tentative D call TRBD2 (6 bases). This receptor was taken from a man aged 18 to 29 in good health. Some clones in this sample may be carry-over from other donors' samples. Sequences were obtained from memory CD4+ T cells from PBMCs. Noted subset: CD45RA-negative fraction. CDR3: CASSRSGPVAQYF. The CDR3 DNA reads TGTGCCAGCTCCCGTAGCGGACCCGTGGCCCAGTACTTC. The full variable domain, in which reference TRBV2 and TRBJ2-5 provide the parts outside the CDR3, is EPEVTQTPSHQVTQMGQEVILRCVPISNHLYFYWYRQILGQKVEFLVSFYNNEISEKSEIFDDQFSVERPDGSNFTLKIRSTKLEDSAMYFCASSRSGPVAQYFGPGTRLLVL.